This T cell receptor beta chain was identified in a study of tumor-infiltrating lymphocytes in primary liver carcinoma. Study as a whole: Tumors, staged T1-T3 N0M0, spanned roughly 4.2 to 11 cm.

Worth noting for this clonotype: What it recognizes is unknown.

Unsorted bulk tissue of about 20-30 mg yielded co-extracted RNA and DNA. cDNA specific to TCR beta was made from 450 to 500 ng of total RNA, with a constant-region primer employed for priming. Three rounds of nested multiplex PCR with slightly modified ARM-PCR produced TCR beta libraries. MiXCR, run by TCRdb on the multiplex PCR reads, gives a single entry per CDR3 protein. The profile shows 100,000 or so distinct CDR3 sequences, about 67% of them singletons. Study-level points and caveats: Pairs comparing tumor with adjacent tissue or blood overlapped less than pairs drawn from tumor regions.

The TCR comes from a woman aged 55-69 years with primary liver carcinoma and hepatitis B virus infection. The specimen sequenced was liver tumor tissue from sampling region 2. Subset meaning: tumor region T2, inferior pole.

CDR3 protein: CASTLAGPYNEQFF. CDR3 DNA sequence: TGCGCCAGCACCCTAGCGGGGCCCTACAATGAGCAGTTCTTC. The rearrangement uses TRBV4-1 and TRBJ2-1, with 9 bases fitting TRBD2. Germline V gene sequence: CDR1 MGHRA, CDR2 YSYEKL. The CDR3 is 14 amino acids. V lost 7 bases, J lost 2 bases, and 3 bases stayed unmatched.